The entry that follows covers one TCR beta chain sequence. Its specificity is not known. This sample was taken from a study of beta chain features in type 1 diabetes. Study-level results: All four CD4+ subsets of Type 1 diabetes patients contained TCRB CDR3s that were moderately but significantly shorter.

Expressed TCRB transcripts were sequenced because the entire RNA isolate underwent reverse transcription. The method was immunoSEQ multiplex PCR; TCRdb's version includes in-frame clones alone and lacks a portion of them. The sample has more than 150,000 clones, approximately 8.8% seen once. The length of the CDR3 is 14 residues. Germline V lookup: CDR1 MNHNS, CDR2 SASEGT. Deletions cut 4 bases from V and 2 bases from J, with 10 bases between. The chain is built from TRBV6-1 and TRBJ2-3; unclear D gene. Sequencing was performed on central memory CD4+ T cells from blood. The TCR comes from a woman aged 30 to 39 with type 1 diabetes. CDR3 region: CASSVIQNTDTQYF. The CDR3 DNA sequence: TGTGCCAGCAGTGTTATACAGAACACAGATACGCAGTATTTT.